What follows are 22 T cell receptor beta chains derived from one specimen sequenced in a study of T cells in Graves' hyperthyroidism and ophthalmopathy. What was amplified from RNA transcripts were TCR beta CDR3 regions. HTBI primers were employed in a first-round RT-PCR of the TCR CDR3. MiXCR, applied by TCRdb to the multiplex PCR reads, yields one record per CDR3 protein. This table holds roughly 750,000 distinct CDR3 sequences, 16% found once. The sequenced sample was blood. These receptors were collected from a young man with Graves' hyperthyroidism.

This clonotype was counted only a few times. The CDR3 DNA follows: TGTGCCAGCAGTTCCCAGGGGGAACCCCAGCATTTT. Amino acids: CASSSQGEPQHF. This chain connects TRBV28 to TRBJ1-5, with 7 positions matching TRBD1. This CDR3 is 12 amino acids long. V dropped 4 bases and J dropped 10; count of bases not matched to a gene: 4. Germline assignment: CDR1 MDHEN and CDR2 SYDVKM.

This clonotype was counted ten times or more. This chain joins TRBV2 and TRBJ2-1, with D unclear. V lost 6 bases and J 15 bases, leaving 18 bases between the germline ends. The CDR3 extends over 12 amino acids. Per the germline V gene, CDR1 is SNHLY and CDR2 is FYNNEI. The CDR3 sequence: CASRDDRSQGFF. The CDR3 nucleotides read TGTGCCAGCAGGGACGATAGGAGCCAAGGGTTCTTC.

This clonotype was observed at least ten times. The J gene is TRBJ2-7, the V gene TRBV12-3 or TRBV12-4; possible D gene TRBD2, 5 bases. Deletions cut 6 bases from V and 9 bases from J, with 18 bases between. The CDR3 consists of 13 residues. The DNA for the CDR3 is TGTGCCAGCAGAGATAGTCTCCGGGATTGGCAGTACTTC. Translation gives CASRDSLRDWQYF.

There are many counts of this clonotype. The chain carries TRBV2 and TRBJ1-2; D unclear. Between the trimmed V and J ends, which lost 2 bases and 3 bases, there was a span of 7 bases. The CDR3 runs 13 residues. CDR1 and CDR2 from the germline V gene are SNHLY and FYNNEI. Here the CDR3 DNA reads TGTGCCAGCAGTGAACAGGATTACTATGGCTACACCTTC. This sequence encodes CASSEQDYYGYTF.

There are a few counts of this clonotype. The CDR3 bases are TGCAGTGCTAGTGCAGCGGGTAACACAGATACGCAGTATTTT. Its translation: CSASAAGNTDTQYF. The chain links TRBV20-1 to TRBJ2-3; TRBD2 is a possible D gene (6 bases). The V gene lost 3 bases and the J gene lost 2 bases, with 12 bases spanning the gap. This CDR3 region has 14 residues. Germline V gives CDR1 DFQATT, CDR2 SNEGSKA (reference sequence).

The chain uses TRBV7-8 and TRBJ2-1; perhaps TRBD1 as D (6 bases). The CDR3 totals 15 residues. Germline-derived CDR1 and CDR2 are SGHVS and FQNEAQ. Trimming removed 4 bases at V and 6 bases at J, with 16 bases between. The DNA of the CDR3 is TGTGCCAGCAGCTACCCGGGACACCTTCTCAATGAGCAGTTCTTC. Translated, it gives CASSYPGHLLNEQFF.

This clonotype has a count of ten or more. The DNA of the CDR3 is TGTGCCAGCAGCTTAAACGGGGCCCAAGAGACCCAGTACTTC. Translation: CASSLNGAQETQYF. The chain carries TRBV28 and TRBJ2-5; either TRBD1 or TRBD2 may supply D (5 bases each). The V end was cut by 6 bases, the J end by 1 base, with 12 bases between. Germline V lookup: CDR1 MDHEN, CDR2 SYDVKM. This CDR3 is 14 amino acids long.

The chain links TRBV13 to TRBJ2-5, with 9 bases fitting TRBD1. The CDR3 spans 17 residues. V trimming: 6 bases; J trimming: 7 bases; junction bases outside the gene matches: 18. Germline V lookup: CDR1 PRHDT, CDR2 FYEKMQ (reference sequence). CDR3 DNA: TGTGCCAGCAGGTCCAATTCGGGACAGGGTCCGACAGGGACCCAGTACTTC. Translated, it gives CASRSNSGQGPTGTQYF. Full variable domain (missing parts from reference TRBV13 and TRBJ2-5): AAGVIQSPRHLIKEKRETATLKCYPIPRHDTVYWYQQGPGQDPQFLISFYEKMQSDKGSIPDRFSAQQFSDYHSELNMSSLELGDSALYFCASRSNSGQGPTGTQYFGPGTRLLVL.

This clonotype was picked up many times. The V gene is TRBV11-2, the J gene TRBJ2-1; TRBD2 agrees at 9 bases. Germline V gene lookup returns CDR1 SGHAT and CDR2 FQNNGV. The CDR3 has 16 amino acids. Germline trimming cut 4 bases from V and 8 bases from J; bases unmatched to any gene: 12. The CDR3 DNA reads TGTGCCAGCAGCTCCGTAGCTAGCGGGACTTTCGATGAGCAGTTCTTC. Translation: CASSSVASGTFDEQFF. Based on the CDR3 plus reference TRBV11-2 and TRBJ2-1, the full variable domain is EAGVAQSPRYKIIEKRQSVAFWCNPISGHATLYWYQQILGQGPKLLIQFQNNGVVDDSQLPKDRFSAERLKGVDSTLKIQPAKLEDSAVYLCASSSVASGTFDEQFFGPGTRLTVL.

This chain uses TRBV6-8 with TRBJ1-2, with D perhaps TRBD1 (5 bases). The germline gives CDR1 MNHGY, CDR2 SAAAGT. Trimming left V 6 bases short and J 8 bases short, with 16 bases between. The CDR3 runs to 13 residues. The CDR3 reads CASRLTQGPGYTF. The CDR3 nucleotides read TGTGCCAGCAGGCTCACCCAGGGTCCCGGCTACACCTTC.

The chain links TRBV28 to TRBJ2-6; D gene uncertain. The CDR3 has 15 residues. Germline V gene sequence: CDR1 MDHEN, CDR2 SYDVKM. The V and J ends lost 5 bases and 0 bases respectively, with 8 bases between them. This CDR3 is CASSETLSGANVLTF. The CDR3 DNA reads TGTGCCAGCAGTGAAACCCTCTCTGGGGCCAACGTCCTGACTTTC.

A few counts support this clonotype. The chain is built from TRBV28 and TRBJ2-3; the D gene is possibly TRBD2 (6 bases). Per the germline V gene, CDR1 is MDHEN and CDR2 is SYDVKM. This CDR3 contains 13 residues. Trimming stripped 8 bases from V and 9 bases from J, with 18 bases between. In DNA form, the CDR3 reads TGTGCCAGCTCAGTTTCCTCGACTAGAACGCAGTATTTT. This sequence encodes CASSVSSTRTQYF.

Points on this clonotype: This could be a read error, since a much larger clone is one nucleotide away. The final CDR3 position lacks the conserved phenylalanine or tryptophan, pointing to a likely read error. The genes are TRBV6-2 or TRBV6-3 and TRBJ1-1; D gene ambiguous. Trimming cost V 7 bases and J 3 bases, with 9 bases left between them. The germline V gene encodes CDR1 MNHEY and CDR2 SVGEGT. The CDR3 has 12 amino acids. The DNA for the CDR3 is TGTGCCAGCAAGGGCAGGTACACTGAAGCTTTCCTT. It is translated as CASKGRYTEAFL.

This clonotype was recorded once. Sequence at one end of the junction differs from germline and may be a read error. DNA for the CDR3: TGTGCCGGCAGCAATCTAGCGCCCTACGAGCAGTACTTC. Translating gives CAGSNLAPYEQYF. The chain has TRBV11-2 and TRBJ2-7, with a weak D call TRBD2 (6 bases). CDR1 SGHAT and CDR2 FQNNGV come from the germline V gene. CDR3 size: 13 residues.

V is TRBV28 and J is TRBJ2-7, with D perhaps being TRBD1 or TRBD2 (6 bases each). Germline V lookup: CDR1 MDHEN, CDR2 SYDVKM. The CDR3 is 15 amino acids. Trimming removed 5 bases at V and 3 bases at J, with 17 bases between. Here the CDR3 DNA reads TGTGCCAGCAGTCTCCGGGGGCCCGTGGGCTACGAGCAGTACTTC. Translating gives CASSLRGPVGYEQYF.

This clonotype appeared a few times. This chain links TRBV7-9 with TRBJ2-3; D ambiguous. The V and J ends lost 6 bases and 5 bases respectively, with 6 bases between them. CDR3 length equals 11 residues. From germline, CDR1 is SEHNR and CDR2 FQNEAQ (reference sequence). CDR3 bases: TGTGCCAGCAGGAAGGTAGATACGCAGTATTTT. Translated: CASRKVDTQYF. Full variable domain (missing parts from reference TRBV7-9 and TRBJ2-3): DTGVSQNPRHKITKRGQNVTFRCDPISEHNRLYWYRQTLGQGPEFLTYFQNEAQLEKSRLLSDRFSAERPKGSFSTLEIQRTEQGDSAMYLCASRKVDTQYFGPGTRLTVL.

V usage is TRBV20-1 and J usage is TRBJ1-6, with a weak D call TRBD1 (5 bases). The CDR3 spans 15 residues. Germline values: CDR1 DFQATT, CDR2 SNEGSKA (reference sequence). V was trimmed by 5 bases and J by 0 bases, leaving 11 bases between them. The CDR3 DNA reads TGCAGTGCTTGGGACGGCCGCTCCTATAATTCACCCCTCCACTTT. Translated: CSAWDGRSYNSPLHF.

The chain is built from TRBV5-4 and TRBJ2-1, with D perhaps TRBD2 (6 bases). The germline gives CDR1 SGHNT, CDR2 YYREEE (reference sequence). Trimming shortened V by 3 bases and J by 8 bases, and 15 bases separated the two germline ends. This CDR3 spans 14 amino acids. As DNA, the CDR3 is TGTGCCAGCAGCTGGGGAGGAACTTGGGATGAGCAGTTCTTC. This sequence encodes CASSWGGTWDEQFF.

The V and J genes are TRBV28 and TRBJ1-1; D is unclear. V was cut by 6 bases and J by 1 base, with 24 bases left in between. The CDR3 length is 18 residues. CDR1 MDHEN and CDR2 SYDVKM come from the germline V gene. The CDR3 sequence: CASSLRVSLPMGNTEAFF. CDR3 in DNA: TGTGCCAGCAGCCTGCGGGTGTCTCTACCCATGGGGAACACTGAAGCTTTCTTT.

This chain joins TRBV2 and TRBJ1-2, with a weak D call TRBD1 (6 bases). Looked up from germline, CDR1 is SNHLY and CDR2 is FYNNEI. The germline V and J ends were trimmed by 6 bases and 6 bases, with 20 bases remaining between them. This CDR3 contains 15 residues. As DNA, the CDR3 is TGTGCCAGCAGGGATACAGGGAGGGAGGAGGATGGCTACACCTTC. Protein sequence: CASRDTGREEDGYTF.

This clonotype was found many times. The chain couples TRBV2 to TRBJ2-1, with 9 bases lining up with TRBD1. V was pared by 4 bases and J by 5 bases, with 3 bases of the junction left unmatched. The CDR3 has 14 residues. Germline CDR1 SNHLY, CDR2 FYNNEI. The CDR3 DNA reads TGTGCCAGCAGTGCGGGACAGGGCCACAATGAGCAGTTCTTC. Encoded protein: CASSAGQGHNEQFF. Complete variable domain (other parts from reference TRBV2 and TRBJ2-1): EPEVTQTPSHQVTQMGQEVILRCVPISNHLYFYWYRQILGQKVEFLVSFYNNEISEKSEIFDDQFSVERPDGSNFTLKIRSTKLEDSAMYFCASSAGQGHNEQFFGPGTRLTVL.

Remarks on this clonotype: One base away lies a much larger clone, so this may be a sequencing read error. This sequence joins TRBV28 and TRBJ1-5; D is ambiguous. The CDR3 length is 12 residues. Trimming stripped 5 bases from V and 3 bases from J, with 5 bases between. CDR1 and CDR2 (germline): MDHEN, SYDVKM. CDR3 in amino acids: CASSRINQPQHF. CDR3 sequence (DNA): TGTGCCAGCAGTCGAATCAATCAGCCCCAGCATTTT.